These T cell receptor beta chains were read from a single sample in a study of cytomegalovirus exposure and HLA in healthy donors. Method: immunoSEQ multiplex PCR; TCRdb's copy keeps in-frame clones and lacks some. The table shows around 140,000 clones, with 80% occurring only once. The sample was PBMCs. The receptors shown here come from a man in his fifties in good health and CMV-seronegative. Each CDR3 is given with its conserved first and last residue. Each record gives: D gene, J gene, clone size, V gene, CDR3 DNA, CDR3 protein. D genes are given only for firm matches. Clone sizes are given selectively: once, few, many, or a class where the clone is expanded.

TRBD2 TRBJ2-3 - TRBV25-1 TGTGCCAGCAGTGAAGCTAGCGGGAGAAATACGCAGTATTTT CASSEASGRNTQYF
- TRBJ2-6 - TRBV9 TGTGCCAGCGCTTGGAGGTTGGGAGTAGGTGGGGCCAACGTCCTGACTTTC CASAWRLGVGGANVLTF
- TRBJ1-4 - TRBV7-9 TGTGCCAGCAGCTTACAGGTGGTCGACAGCAAACCAACTAATGAAAAACTGTTTTTT CASSLQVVDSKPTNEKLFF
- TRBJ1-6 - TRBV28 TGTGCCAGCGGCCCCCCCGGACAGAGGAATTCACCCCTCCACTTT CASGPPGQRNSPLHF
- TRBJ2-1 - TRBV7-2 TGTGCCAGCAGCTTTTCTAGCGCTGTATACAATGAGCAGTTCTTC CASSFSSAVYNEQFF
- TRBJ2-7 - TRBV9 TGTGCCAGCAGCGTAGAATTGAGCTCCTACGAGCAGTACTTC CASSVELSSYEQYF
TRBD2 TRBJ2-5 - TRBV5-1 TGCGCCAGCAGCTTGCCTTCTACGGGAGGGGAGACCCAGTACTTC CASSLPSTGGETQYF
- TRBJ2-5 - TRBV5-4 TGTGCCAGCAGCTTGGATCGGCTAGCGAGAGATCAAGAGACCCAGTACTTC CASSLDRLARDQETQYF
TRBD2 TRBJ2-1 - TRBV28 TGTGCCAGCAGTGCCTCTCCGGGACTAGGAAGCTCCTACAATGAGCAGTTCTTC CASSASPGLGSSYNEQFF
TRBD1 TRBJ1-1 once TRBV18 TGTGCCAGCTCACAAAGCTTGGACAGGGGGAACACTGAAGCTTTCTTT CASSQSLDRGNTEAFF
- TRBJ1-2 - TRBV18 TGTGCCAGCTCACCGGGGAGGGCCTCTAACTATGGCTACACCTTC CASSPGRASNYGYTF
TRBD1 TRBJ2-7 - TRBV2 TGTGCCAGCAGTGGATCGGGACAGGCTGGCTACGAGCAGTACTTC CASSGSGQAGYEQYF
TRBD1 TRBJ1-4 - TRBV7-6 TGTGCCAGCAGTTCCGGACAGGCCCTTAATGAAAAACTGTTTTTT CASSSGQALNEKLFF
- TRBJ1-4 few TRBV2 TGTGCCAGCAGTGATAGGGGACTAGTAACTAATGAAAAACTGTTTTTT CASSDRGLVTNEKLFF
- TRBJ1-2 - TRBV11-2 TGTGCCAGCACCGAAGCCCCCTATGGCTACACCTTC CASTEAPYGYTF
- TRBJ1-4 - TRBV7-8 TGTGCCAGCAGCCGAACGCAGGGGAGTAATGAAAAACTGTTTTTT CASSRTQGSNEKLFF
TRBD1 TRBJ2-7 few TRBV6-5 TGTGCCAGCAGGAGCGGGACAGGGTACGGCTACGAGCAGTACTTC CASRSGTGYGYEQYF
- TRBJ1-3 - TRBV29-1 TGCAGCGTTACGTTTGGACAGAACCTAGGAAACACCATATATTTT CSVTFGQNLGNTIYF
- TRBJ2-7 - TRBV30 TGTGCCTGGAGTGTACGAAGACTACCTTCCTACGAGCAGTACTTC CAWSVRRLPSYEQYF
- TRBJ1-2 few TRBV2 TGTGCCAGCGGGGAGGGCCAGGGTTATGGCTACACCTTC CASGEGQGYGYTF
TRBD2 TRBJ2-1 - TRBV5-1 TGCGCCAGCAGCTTGGGCCTAGCGGGTTCCCACAATGAGCAGTTCTTC CASSLGLAGSHNEQFF
- TRBJ2-5 - TRBV2 TGTGCCAGCAGTGAAATGGGCAGGGGTCCCGAGACCCAGTACTTC CASSEMGRGPETQYF
TRBD1 TRBJ1-6 - TRBV5-1 TGCGCCAGCAGCTTAGGGGACAGGAGCAATTCACCCCTCCACTTT CASSLGDRSNSPLHF
TRBD1 TRBJ1-4 - TRBV19 TGTGCCAGTAGTATGACAGGGGAAGCTAATGAAAAACTGTTTTTT CASSMTGEANEKLFF
- TRBJ2-7 - TRBV9 TGTGCCAGCAGCGTAGCTCAGGGGAACGAGCAGTACTTC CASSVAQGNEQYF
TRBD2 TRBJ2-2 - TRBV7-2 TGTGCCAGCAGCTTAGTAGGACTAGCGGGGGTGACCGGGGAGCTGTTTTTT CASSLVGLAGVTGELFF
TRBD2 TRBJ2-7 - TRBV11-2 TGTGCCAGCAGCTTAGCGGGAGGGCGCGACGAGCAGTACTTC CASSLAGGRDEQYF
TRBD1 TRBJ2-5 - TRBV19 TGTGCCAGTAGTATCGGACAGGGAAAAGAGACCCAGTACTTC CASSIGQGKETQYF
- TRBJ2-6 - TRBV19 TGTGCCAGTAGCCCCTTCTCATCCGGCGGCTCTGGGGCCAACGTCCTGACTTTC CASSPFSSGGSGANVLTF
- TRBJ1-4 - TRBV7-6 TGTGCCAGCAGCTTAGTACCCAGTAATGAAAAACTGTTTTTT CASSLVPSNEKLFF
- TRBJ2-5 - TRBV5-5 TGTGCCAGCAGCTTGTTTTTTTCTGATGGGGCAGAGACCCAGTACTTC CASSLFFSDGAETQYF
- TRBJ1-5 - TRBV2 TGTGCCAGCAGTTATGAAGCGGGGGGCGGGCATAGCAATCAGCCCCAGCATTTT CASSYEAGGGHSNQPQHF
- TRBJ1-3 - TRBV14 TGTGCCAGCAGCCGACCGGGGAGGTCTGGAAACACCATATATTTT CASSRPGRSGNTIYF
- TRBJ2-1 - TRBV6-6 TGTGCCAGCAGTTACTCGGCAACAAGCTCCTACAATGAGCAGTTCTTC CASSYSATSSYNEQFF
TRBD2 TRBJ2-1 - TRBV13 TGTGCCAGCAGCTTAGACGGGAGGCCTCACGGGGATGAGCAGTTCTTC CASSLDGRPHGDEQFF
TRBD2 TRBJ2-2 - TRBV11-3 TGTGCCAGCAGCCTGATAGCGGGGAGGAGCACCGGGGAGCTGTTTTTT CASSLIAGRSTGELFF
- TRBJ2-3 - TRBV18 TGTGCCAGCTCACCAATCTCCGAGAGAAGTACGCAGTATTTT CASSPISERSTQYF
- TRBJ2-3 few TRBV2 TGTGCCAGCTCACTCCTAGCAGATACGCAGTATTTT CASSLLADTQYF
- TRBJ2-1 once TRBV6-4 TGTGCCAGCAGTGACTCGAATGGAGGCGGGTCTGTCAATGAGCAGTTCTTC CASSDSNGGGSVNEQFF
- TRBJ1-1 - TRBV21-1 TGTGCCAGCAGCAAAAAAGCCCACGGGGGAGCTTTCTTT CASSKKAHGGAFF
TRBD1 TRBJ1-1 - TRBV2 TGTGCCAGCAACCTACAGGGGACTGAAGCTTTCTTT CASNLQGTEAFF
TRBD2 TRBJ2-5 - TRBV4-2 TGTGCCAGCAGCCAAGGGGGGACTAGCGGGGGGGCGGAGACCCAGTACTTC CASSQGGTSGGAETQYF
TRBD2 TRBJ2-3 few TRBV4-1 TGCGCCAGCAGCCAAGATTCAGCGGGAGGGAGCACAGATACGCAGTATTTT CASSQDSAGGSTDTQYF
TRBD1 TRBJ1-1 - TRBV15 TGTGCCACCAGCGGTATAGGCGACAGGGGGCTCGCGGGCCATCTTGAAGCTTTCTTT CATSGIGDRGLAGHLEAFF
- TRBJ1-4 - TRBV28 TGTGCCAGCAGTGTCAGAACAACTAATGAAAAACTGTTTTTT CASSVRTTNEKLFF
- TRBJ2-7 once TRBV30 TGTGCCTGGACCAGGGGGGTCTCCTACGAGCAGTACTTC CAWTRGVSYEQYF
TRBD2 TRBJ2-3 once TRBV10-3 TGTGCCATCACTACTAGCGGGGGGAGCACAGATACGCAGTATTTT CAITTSGGSTDTQYF
TRBD1 TRBJ2-5 - TRBV11-3 TGTGCCAGCAGCCACCGGGACAGGGTGGGAGAGACCCAGTACTTC CASSHRDRVGETQYF
- TRBJ1-1 once TRBV18 TGTGCCAGCTCATCACCGGGACAAATGAACACTGAAGCTTTCTTT CASSSPGQMNTEAFF
TRBD1 TRBJ1-4 - TRBV7-9 TGTGCCAGCAGCAGCAGACAGGGGAATAATGAAAAACTGTTTTTT CASSSRQGNNEKLFF
- TRBJ1-1 - TRBV27 TGTGCCAGCAGCACGGGAGTTGGCACTGAAGCTTTCTTT CASSTGVGTEAFF
- TRBJ2-1 - TRBV7-9 TGTGCCAGCAGCTTGGGGGCAAGCGACTACAATGAGCAGTTCTTC CASSLGASDYNEQFF
TRBD1 TRBJ2-7 - TRBV6-5 TGTGCCAGCAGTTACCGGACAGGGGGAACCTACGAGCAGTACTTC CASSYRTGGTYEQYF
- TRBJ1-2 - TRBV18 TGTGCCAGCTCACCTACGGTTGGACAGTCGGCTAACTATGGCTACACCTTC CASSPTVGQSANYGYTF
TRBD2 TRBJ2-2 - TRBV5-1 TGCGCCAGCAGCTTGGGAGCGGGGGACCCCCGGGAGCTGTTTTTT CASSLGAGDPRELFF
- TRBJ1-2 - TRBV19 TGTGCCAGTAGGGGGGGACTGAACTATGGCTACACCTTC CASRGGLNYGYTF
- TRBJ2-3 - TRBV7-9 TGTGCCAGCAGCATACCGGGACTCCTTTTT CASSIPGLLF
- TRBJ2-7 - TRBV28 TGTGCCAGCACCATGGGGGGATACGAGCAGTACTTC CASTMGGYEQYF
- TRBJ2-7 few TRBV7-6 TGTGCCAGCAGCCCTAATACCTACGAGCAGTACTTC CASSPNTYEQYF